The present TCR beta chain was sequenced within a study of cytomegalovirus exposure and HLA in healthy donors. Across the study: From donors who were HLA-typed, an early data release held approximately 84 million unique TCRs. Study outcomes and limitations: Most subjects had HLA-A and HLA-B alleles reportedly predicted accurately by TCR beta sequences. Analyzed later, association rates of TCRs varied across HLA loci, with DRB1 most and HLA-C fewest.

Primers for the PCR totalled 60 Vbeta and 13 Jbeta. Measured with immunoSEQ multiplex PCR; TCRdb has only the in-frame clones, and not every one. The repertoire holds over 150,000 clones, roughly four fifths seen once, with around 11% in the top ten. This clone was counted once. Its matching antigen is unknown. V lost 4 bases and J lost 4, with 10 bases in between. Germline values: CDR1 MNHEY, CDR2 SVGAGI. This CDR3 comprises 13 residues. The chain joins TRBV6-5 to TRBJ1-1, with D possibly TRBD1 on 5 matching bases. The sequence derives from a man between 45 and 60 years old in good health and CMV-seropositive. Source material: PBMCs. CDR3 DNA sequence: TGTGCCAGCAGTTGCGTGGGGGGCACTGAAGCTTTCTTT. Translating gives CASSCVGGTEAFF.